This T cell receptor beta chain stems from a study of T cells in Graves' hyperthyroidism and ophthalmopathy. General study points: The authors' 13 V-J model separated ophthalmopathy from stable hyperthyroidism.

Patients were excluded for uncontrolled infection, other autoimmune disease, pregnancy or lactation. Diagnoses were made from clinical symptoms, serum measures (thyroxine and TRAb), thyroid ultrasound and orbital computed tomography. Cells are PBMCs isolated from roughly 10 ml of fresh blood. On this clonotype: Its target is unknown.

Germline lookup yields CDR1 MNHEY and CDR2 SMNVEV (reference sequence). The CDR3 consists of 15 residues. V shed 5 bases and J shed 2 bases, with 16 bases lying between them. There were TCR beta CDR3 regions amplified from RNA transcripts. An initial round of RT-PCR targeting the TCR CDR3 relied on the HTBI primer set. One entry per CDR3 protein, called by TCRdb with MiXCR from the multiplex PCR reads. This sample has about 520,000 distinct CDR3 sequences, with roughly 20% found just once. This sequence originates from a young man with Graves' hyperthyroidism. The rearrangement links TRBV27 to TRBJ2-7; possible D gene TRBD2, 6 bases. The sample comprised blood. In DNA, the CDR3 is TGTGCCAGCAGTCGGGGACTCGACAGAACCTACGAGCAGTACTTC. Its protein product is CASSRGLDRTYEQYF.